This TCR beta chain was retrieved from a study of blood T cell repertoires in COVID-19. In the study overall: COVID-19 samples from acute and convalescent phases originated in the United States, Italy and Spain. T cells, B-cell-depleted T cells, or PBMCs supplied cDNA or gDNA.

How the authors handled the data: Reference gene primer amplification yielded estimated nucleated cell counts. This table comes from immunoSEQ multiplex PCR, and its TCRdb copy is limited to in-frame clones, with some not included. V and J calls and clone size come straight from that table; D and trimming were deduced from the DNA. The table lists about 80,000 clones, approximately 76% of them singletons. The junction had 11 bases not matched to a gene; V was cut back by 3 bases and J by 5 bases. In germline, CDR1 is WNHNN, CDR2 SYGVQD (reference sequence). This CDR3 has 18 amino acids. The V gene is TRBV10-1, the J gene TRBJ2-2; 11 bases agree with TRBD2. Sequenced: peripheral blood. This sequence originates from a man aged 70 or older with active or convalescent COVID-19. CDR3 amino acids: CASSELAGAGTRTGELFF. CDR3 bases: TGCGCCAGCAGTGAACTAGCGGGGGCCGGGACGAGGACCGGGGAGCTGTTTTTT.